This TCR beta chain derives from a study of tumor and adjacent non-tumor tissue in lung cancer. The CDR3 extends over 14 amino acids. CDR1 DFQATT and CDR2 SNEGSKA come from the germline V gene (reference sequence). Three rounds of nested PCR, following a modified ARM-PCR protocol, produced the TCRbeta library. TCRdb re-called the multiplex PCR reads through MiXCR, storing one row per CDR3 protein. The repertoire holds 110,000 or so distinct CDR3 sequences, about 75% seen once, with around a third in the top ten. General observations from the study: Patients with more diverse tumor TCRs had worse survival.

This clonotype was seen only a few times. Its target is not known. The junction departs from the called germline gene at one end, perhaps through a read error. RNA was extracted from bulk tissue without any cell sorting. The chain employs TRBV20-1 and TRBJ1-5; unclear D gene. Sequenced sample: lung tumor tissue. The receptor comes from a woman aged 55 to 70 with non-small cell lung cancer. Written as DNA, the CDR3 is TGCACTGCTAGAATTTTTGGGAGCAATCAGCCCCAGCATTTT. Protein product: CTARIFGSNQPQHF.